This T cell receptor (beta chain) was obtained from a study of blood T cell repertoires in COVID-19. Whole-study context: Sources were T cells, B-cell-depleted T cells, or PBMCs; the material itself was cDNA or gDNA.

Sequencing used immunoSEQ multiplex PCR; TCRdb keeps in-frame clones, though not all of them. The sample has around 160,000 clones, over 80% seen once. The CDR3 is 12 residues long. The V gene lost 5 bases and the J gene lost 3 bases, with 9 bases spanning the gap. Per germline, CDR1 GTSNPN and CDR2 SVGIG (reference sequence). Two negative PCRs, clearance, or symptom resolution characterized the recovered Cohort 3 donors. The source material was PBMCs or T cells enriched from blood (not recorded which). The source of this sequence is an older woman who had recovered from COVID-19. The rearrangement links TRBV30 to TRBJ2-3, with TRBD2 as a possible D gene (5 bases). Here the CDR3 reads CAWLTGTDTQYF. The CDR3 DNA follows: TGTGCCTGGCTAACGGGGACAGATACGCAGTATTTT.